Below, one TCR beta chain is given with its context. This sample is drawn from a study of cytomegalovirus exposure and HLA in healthy donors. Profiled with immunoSEQ multiplex PCR; TCRdb holds only in-frame clones, not every one. Of under 110,000 clones detected, about nine tenths appear once; the ten largest clones hold about 1.8%. What was sequenced was PBMCs. The sequence derives from a woman aged 18-29 years in good health and CMV-seropositive.

The CDR3 protein is CASSLSERSSGNTIYF. In nucleotides, the CDR3 is TGCGCCAGCAGCTTGAGTGAGCGGTCCTCTGGAAACACCATATATTTT. The rearrangement uses TRBV5-1 and TRBJ1-3; D ambiguous. V lost 1 base and J lost 0, with 11 bases in between. The germline V gene encodes CDR1 SGHRS and CDR2 YFSETQ. CDR3 length equals 16 residues.